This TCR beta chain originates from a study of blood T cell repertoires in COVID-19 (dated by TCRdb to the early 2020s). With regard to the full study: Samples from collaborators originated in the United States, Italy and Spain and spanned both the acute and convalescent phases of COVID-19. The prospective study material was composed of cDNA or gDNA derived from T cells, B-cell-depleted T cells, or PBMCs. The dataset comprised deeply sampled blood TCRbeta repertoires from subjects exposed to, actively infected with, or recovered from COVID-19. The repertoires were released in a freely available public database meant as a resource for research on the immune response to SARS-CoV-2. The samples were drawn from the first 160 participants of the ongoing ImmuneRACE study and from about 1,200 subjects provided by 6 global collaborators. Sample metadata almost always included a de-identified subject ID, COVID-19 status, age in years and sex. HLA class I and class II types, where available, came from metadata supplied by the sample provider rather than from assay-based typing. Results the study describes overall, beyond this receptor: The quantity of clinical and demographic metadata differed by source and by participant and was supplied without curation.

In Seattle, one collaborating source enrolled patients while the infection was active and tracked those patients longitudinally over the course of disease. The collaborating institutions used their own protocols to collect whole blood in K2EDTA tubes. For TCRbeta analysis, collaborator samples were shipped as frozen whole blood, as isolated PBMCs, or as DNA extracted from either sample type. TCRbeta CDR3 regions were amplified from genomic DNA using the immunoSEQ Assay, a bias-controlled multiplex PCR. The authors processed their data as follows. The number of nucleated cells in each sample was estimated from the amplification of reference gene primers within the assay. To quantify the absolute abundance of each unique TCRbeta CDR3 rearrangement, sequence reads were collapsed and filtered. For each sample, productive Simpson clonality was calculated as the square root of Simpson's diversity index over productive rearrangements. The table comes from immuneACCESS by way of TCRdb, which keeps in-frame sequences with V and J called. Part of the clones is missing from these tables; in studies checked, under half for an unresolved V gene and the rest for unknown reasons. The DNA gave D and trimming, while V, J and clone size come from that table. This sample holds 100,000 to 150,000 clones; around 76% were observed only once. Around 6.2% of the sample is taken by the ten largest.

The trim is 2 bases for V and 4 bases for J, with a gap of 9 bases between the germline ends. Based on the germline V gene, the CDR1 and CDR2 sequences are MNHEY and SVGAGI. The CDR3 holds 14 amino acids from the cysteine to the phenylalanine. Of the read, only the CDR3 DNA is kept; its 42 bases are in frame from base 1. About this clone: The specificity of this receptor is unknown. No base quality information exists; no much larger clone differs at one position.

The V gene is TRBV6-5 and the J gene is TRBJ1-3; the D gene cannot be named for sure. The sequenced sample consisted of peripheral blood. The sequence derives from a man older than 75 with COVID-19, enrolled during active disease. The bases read TGTGCCAGCAGTTACCCCGGTCCCGGAAACACCATATATTTT. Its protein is CASSYPGPGNTIYF.